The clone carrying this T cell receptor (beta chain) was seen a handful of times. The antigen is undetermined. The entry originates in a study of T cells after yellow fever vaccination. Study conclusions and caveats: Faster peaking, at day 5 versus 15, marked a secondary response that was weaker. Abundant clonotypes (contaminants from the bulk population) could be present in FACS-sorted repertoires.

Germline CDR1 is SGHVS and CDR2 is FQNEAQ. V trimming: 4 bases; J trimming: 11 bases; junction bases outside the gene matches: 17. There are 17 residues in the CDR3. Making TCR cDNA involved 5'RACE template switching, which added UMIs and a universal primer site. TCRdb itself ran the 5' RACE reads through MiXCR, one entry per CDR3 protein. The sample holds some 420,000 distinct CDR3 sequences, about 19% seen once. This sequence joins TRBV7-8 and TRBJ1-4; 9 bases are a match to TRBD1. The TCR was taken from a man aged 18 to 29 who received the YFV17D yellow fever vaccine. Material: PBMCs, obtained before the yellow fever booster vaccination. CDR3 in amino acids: CASSSWRDREGGGKLFF. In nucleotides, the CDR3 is TGTGCCAGCAGCTCCTGGAGGGACAGGGAAGGGGGTGGTAAACTGTTTTTT.